The clone carrying this T cell receptor (beta chain) was counted a single time. Its antigen is still unknown. Clones were read by immunoSEQ multiplex PCR, and TCRdb kept only the in-frame ones, dropping some. The data show about 55,000 clones, 65% to 85% seen once. The sample belongs to a study of OX40 agonist ivuxolimab in advanced cancers. The overall study: Ivuxolimab doses were 0.01, 0.1, 0.3, 1.5, 3 or 10 mg/kg every 2 weeks. The study's findings and limits: Near-lowest levels of clonal expansion characterized partial responders at 0.1-3.0 mg/kg.

The V and J ends lost 2 bases and 7 bases, in that order; junction bases with no gene match: 9. Per germline, CDR1 MNHNY and CDR2 SVGAGI (reference sequence). CDR3 length: 16 amino acids. This chain connects TRBV6-6 to TRBJ2-2, with TRBD1 matching over 8 bases. The source of this sequence is an adult with an advanced solid tumor such as melanoma, head and neck, liver or kidney cancer. Sample: CD4+ or CD8+ T cells sorted from blood, taken in a trial of the OX40 agonist ivuxolimab. CDR3 residues: CASSYDRGLNGGELFF. CDR3 DNA sequence: TGTGCCAGCAGTTACGACAGGGGATTGAATGGCGGGGAGCTGTTTTTT.